Each of the 15 T cell receptor beta chains below was sequenced from the same sample in a study of blood T cells in healthy people across ages. Together with a sample-barcoded 5' primer, a J-beta primer mix was included in a second PCR lasting about 6 to 11 cycles. TCRdb reprocessed the 5' RACE reads with MiXCR, giving one entry per CDR3 protein. Seen here are about 970,000 distinct CDR3 sequences, 51% observed once, and the top ten hold about 21%. Sequences were obtained from blood. These receptors originate from a woman aged 55-70 years in good health.

The V gene is TRBV4-1, the J gene TRBJ1-5; TRBD1 agrees at 7 bases. The V gene end was trimmed by 5 bases and the J gene end by 6 bases; junction bases not matched to a gene: 13. There are 16 residues in the CDR3. Germline V lookup: CDR1 MGHRA, CDR2 YSYEKL. The CDR3 coding sequence is TGCGCCAGCAGCAACGGGACAGCCTTTCCCCGTCAGCCCCAGCATTTT. It is translated as CASSNGTAFPRQPQHF.

The V and J genes are TRBV11-2 and TRBJ2-7, with 8 bases matching TRBD1. Germline V lookup: CDR1 SGHAT, CDR2 FQNNGV. The V segment lost 8 bases and the J segment 0 bases; nucleotides outside the gene matches: 9. The CDR3 loop spans 15 amino acids. DNA for the CDR3: TGTGCCAGCTCACCAGACAGGGGATTCTCCTACGAGCAGTACTTC. It codes for CASSPDRGFSYEQYF.

This rearrangement joins TRBV7-3 to TRBJ2-1; possibly TRBD1 for D (5 bases). Germline V lookup: CDR1 SGHTA, CDR2 FQGTGA. This CDR3 region has 15 residues. The germline V and J ends were trimmed by 2 bases and 4 bases, with 12 bases remaining between them. The CDR3 DNA reads TGTGCCAGCAGCTTATCCCCGCAGGGTTACAATGAGCAGTTCTTC. Translation gives CASSLSPQGYNEQFF.

The chain carries TRBV12-3 or TRBV12-4 and TRBJ2-3; no reliable D call. This CDR3 has 12 residues. V lost 6 bases to trimming and J lost 7 bases, with 11 bases between them. The CDR3 is CASRAPTYTQYF. The CDR3 region has the DNA TGTGCCAGCAGGGCCCCTACATATACGCAGTATTTT.

The rearrangement joins TRBV12-5 to TRBJ2-5; 8 positions match TRBD2. The J call is in doubt because the DNA end fits TRBJ2-7 better. The CDR3 totals 12 residues. Germline values: CDR1 LGHNT, CDR2 FRNRAP. In DNA, the CDR3 is TGTGCTAGCGCGGGGGGATTGGGCGAGCAGTACTTC. It translates to CASAGGLGEQYF.

The gene calls are TRBV29-1 and TRBJ2-5; 7 bases match TRBD2. Germline V CDR1 and CDR2: SQVTM, ANQGSEA. The CDR3 consists of 14 residues. V shed 4 bases and J 11 bases; nucleotides not matched to a gene: 16. The CDR3 region has the DNA TGCAGCGTTGTTGTCGGGACTCCCCGGGGGGAGCAGTACTTC. Translating it yields CSVVVGTPRGEQYF.

The rearrangement joins TRBV5-1 to TRBJ2-1; 7 nucleotides match TRBD2. CDR3 length: 14 residues. Germline CDR1 reads SGHRS; CDR2 reads YFSETQ. J was trimmed by 6 bases and V by 4 bases; bases with no gene match: 7. This CDR3 is CASSVVVAGNEQFF. CDR3 sequence (DNA): TGCGCCAGCAGCGTGGTGGTAGCGGGCAATGAGCAGTTCTTC.

CDR3 amino acids: CAREIAGFRTQYF. The CDR3 nucleotides read TGTGCCAGAGAGATAGCGGGGTTTAGGACGCAGTATTTT. The chain combines TRBV2 with TRBJ2-3; 8 bases are a match to TRBD2. The germline V gene has CDR1 SNHLY and CDR2 FYNNEI. J gave up 9 bases and V 9 bases, and 11 bases lay outside the gene matches. The CDR3 extends over 13 amino acids.

The rearrangement joins TRBV29-1 to TRBJ2-4, with a tentative D call TRBD1 (6 bases). There are 17 residues in the CDR3. Trimming removed 0 bases at V and 1 base at J, with 16 bases between. Germline values: CDR1 SQVTM, CDR2 ANQGSEA. CDR3 amino acids: CSVEDPRGPTAKNIQYF. CDR3 in DNA: TGCAGCGTTGAAGACCCCAGGGGCCCAACGGCCAAAAACATTCAGTACTTC.

The chain uses TRBV21-1 and TRBJ1-4. TRBV21-1 is marked as a pseudogene. This CDR3 is built from 18 residues. CDR3 in DNA: TGTGCCAGCAGCAAAGTTCACTCCCCTCCTGCAACTAATGAAAAACTGTTTTTT. Protein: CASSKVHSPPATNEKLFF.

The chain is built from TRBV15 and TRBJ2-3, with TRBD2 identical over 7 bases. CDR1 and CDR2 (germline): LNHNV, YYDKDF (reference sequence). Losses at the gene ends were 3 bases for V and 4 bases for J; bases not matched to a gene: 4. The CDR3 sequence is 14 residues long. The CDR3 DNA follows: TGTGCCACCAGCAGTGGACTAGAATCAGATACGCAGTATTTT. This encodes CATSSGLESDTQYF.

This chain joins TRBV12-3 or TRBV12-4 and TRBJ2-1; 10 positions match TRBD2. The length of the CDR3 is 14 residues. The V gene end was trimmed by 3 bases and the J gene end by 6 bases; junction bases not matched to a gene: 2. The CDR3 here is CASSLGTSVNEQFF. In DNA form, the CDR3 reads TGTGCCAGCAGTTTGGGGACTAGCGTCAATGAGCAGTTCTTC.

The chain has TRBV20-1 and TRBJ2-1; TRBD2 aligns across 9 bases. This CDR3 is 14 amino acids long. Germline lookup yields CDR1 DFQATT and CDR2 SNEGSKA (reference sequence). The V segment lost 1 base and the J segment 7 bases; nucleotides outside the gene matches: 5. The CDR3 loop is CSARGSGSANEQFF. Here the CDR3 DNA reads TGCAGTGCTAGAGGTAGCGGGAGCGCAAATGAGCAGTTCTTC.

In its sample, this clonotype was seen a few times. A much larger clone sits a single nucleotide away, making a read error possible. The V and J genes are TRBV9 and TRBJ2-6, with 9 bases identical to TRBD1. V gave up 0 bases and J gave up 0 bases; unmatched junction bases: 7. The CDR3 length is 19 residues. Germline values: CDR1 SGDLS, CDR2 YYNGEE. The CDR3 sequence: CASSVVGDRVFSGANVLTF. CDR3 bases: TGTGCCAGCAGCGTAGTGGGGGACAGGGTATTCTCTGGGGCCAACGTCCTGACTTTC. The variable domain in full, with the rest retrieved from reference TRBV9 and TRBJ2-6, is DSGVTQTPKHLITATGQRVTLRCSPRSGDLSVYWYQQSLDQGLQFLIQYYNGEERAKGNILERFSAQQFPDLHSELNLSSLELGDSALYFCASSVVGDRVFSGANVLTFGAGSRLTVL.

The chain recombines TRBV7-3 with TRBJ2-2; D is possibly TRBD1 (6 bases). Trimming took off 6 bases at V and 6 bases at J, with 17 bases between the two ends. Germline values: CDR1 SGHTA, CDR2 FQGTGA. There are 15 residues in the CDR3. CDR3 residues: CASSTARGSPGELFF. The CDR3 DNA reads TGTGCCAGCAGTACAGCCAGGGGATCCCCCGGGGAGCTGTTTTTT.